This TCR beta chain was sequenced for a study of blood T cells in healthy people across ages (dated by TCRdb to the mid-2010s). Notes on the research overall: In model experiments, template switching captured roughly one uniquely barcoded TCR beta cDNA molecule for every two T cells. Using deep sequencing normalized with unique cDNA molecular identifiers, the study measured how TCR beta repertoire diversity changes with age. The donors were divided into four age groups: young (average about 16 years), middle-aged (almost 40), aged (about 60) and long-lived (around 80). The study analyzed two additional independent replicas of 1 million unique cDNA reads from the same blood draw for two donors, one aged 18 to 30 and one aged 80 or older. The investigation overall reported the following: Observed TCR beta diversity per million T cells fell roughly linearly with age, and a significant reduction was already apparent by age roughly 41. Because the CMV infection status of the donors was unknown, age-related changes in expanded clonotypes may potentially have been confounded. Compared with the aged group, the long-lived group had more naive CD4+ T cells, fewer expanded clones and increased TCR diversity, suggesting age selection. Observed TCR beta diversity correlated strongly with the percentage of naive T cells measured by flow cytometry. Because profiling used bulk unsorted PBMCs, naive and antigen-experienced compartments could not be compared conclusively. Estimates of total diversity from one million sequenced T cells were regarded as lower bounds and underestimates.

Donors were roughly 40 systemically healthy Caucasian individuals from Russia aged roughly 6 to 100 years. Each donor gave ten milliliters of peripheral blood, collected into EDTA-treated Vacutainer tubes. Ficoll-Paque density-gradient centrifugation was used to isolate PBMCs, with at least 6.5 million per sample. Trizol reagent was used to extract total RNA from PBMCs, with at least 6 micrograms per sample. For every donor, flow cytometry on a PBMC aliquot measured the percentage of naive CD45RAhigh/CD27high T cells. As encoded in the germline V gene, CDR1 is SQVTM while CDR2 is ANQGSEA. At the junction V is shortened by 2 bases and J by 3 bases, with 10 bases in between. The CDR3 goes from the cysteine to the phenylalanine over 13 residues. The DNA shown is the 39-base CDR3, in frame from base 1. As regards this clonotype: Its antigen is unknown. It has no much larger one-base neighbor in the sample; base qualities were not kept.

The library was made by 5' RACE. TCRdb records Illumina HiSeq 2500 as the sequencer. A second roughly 6 to 12 cycle PCR used a sample-barcoded 5' primer and a J-beta primer mix. Each TCR beta cDNA molecule received a unique molecular identifier from a template-switch 5' adaptor carrying 12 random nucleotides. Each sample yielded at least 3 million CDR3-containing paired-end reads. First-strand cDNA was synthesized from all RNA with the Mint cDNA synthesis kit, primed by a TRBC-specific oligonucleotide. All cDNA was treated with uracil-DNA glycosylase and then went through a first 18-cycle PCR with the universal primers M1SS and BC2_uni_R. In the source study's methods: For normalization, 1 million high-quality reads, each with a distinct molecular identifier, were randomly selected from each sample. Reads sharing molecular identifiers were discarded rather than binned into consensus sequences. CDR3 identification, clonotype clustering and error correction used MiTCR with a Q25 quality threshold and the strictest error-elimination algorithm. Lower-bound total TCR beta diversity was estimated with a nonparametric unseen species model using Euler transformation. Clones were called with MiXCR by TCRdb after fastp trimmed the public reads at Q25, and only in-frame beta chains were retained. Every distinct CDR3 protein forms one entry, paired with its most common genes and DNA. In this record, the V and J calls reflect TCRdb's handling and not the investigators' own analysis. The sample table records more than 900,000 distinct CDR3 sequences; about 27% of these occur just once. The ten largest clonotypes hold about a tenth of the sample.

The sample also formed part of further work on T cells of mothers and their children. The second study also describes: Donors were nine systemically healthy Caucasian individuals: three mothers and their six children. cDNA synthesis consumed the entire amount of extracted RNA, loaded at 1.5 ug RNA in each 15 ul reaction. Sample barcodes and 2-4 random nucleotides were added via the M1S primer in the second PCR. Each mother yielded over 9.5 million TCR beta CDR3 reads and each child roughly 3.1 million reads. TCR recombination output is similarly shaped by thymic selection in related and unrelated pairs, with a minor effect exerted by inherited differences. Related mother-child pairs always showed normalized repertoire overlap that was slightly higher than in unrelated mother-child pairs, though the difference was never significant. No persistent microchimeric T cell clones were found, with a detection sensitivity of roughly 92 clones per million clonotypes. The study used deep NGS to compare TCR beta repertoires of mothers and children, seeking features distinguishing related mother-child pairs from unrelated individuals. Mothers averaged roughly 40 +/- 4 years of age and children averaged about 10 +/- 4 years. After adapter ligation with NEBNext reagents, the libraries were sequenced on Illumina HiSeq 2000 with 100+100 nt paired-end reads. To prevent cross-contamination, the mother and child libraries were prepared a month apart and were sequenced in separate runs. Between roughly 500,000 and 2,300,000 distinct TCR beta clonotypes were identified per donor. Naive TCR beta clonotypes were estimated from low-frequency clonotypes matched to each donor's FACS-determined naive share, without sorting.

The receptor comes from a woman in her thirties or forties in good health. The rearrangement joined TRBV29-1 to TRBJ2-5, with the D gene call left open. The sample comprised blood. At the DNA level, the sequence is TGCAGCGTTGAATACGGGTTGAAAGAGACCCAGTACTTC. Translated, this is CSVEYGLKETQYF.